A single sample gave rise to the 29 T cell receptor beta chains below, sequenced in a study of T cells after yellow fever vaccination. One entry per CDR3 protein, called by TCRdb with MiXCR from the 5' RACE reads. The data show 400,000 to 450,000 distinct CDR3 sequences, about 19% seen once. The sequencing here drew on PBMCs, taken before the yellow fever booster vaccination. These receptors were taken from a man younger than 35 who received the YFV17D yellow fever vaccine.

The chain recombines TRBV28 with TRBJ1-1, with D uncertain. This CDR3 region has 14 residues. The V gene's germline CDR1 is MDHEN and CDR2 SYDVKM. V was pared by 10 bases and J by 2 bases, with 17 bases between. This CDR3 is CAIQGSWPNTEAFF. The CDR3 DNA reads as TGTGCCATCCAAGGGTCCTGGCCCAACACTGAAGCTTTCTTT. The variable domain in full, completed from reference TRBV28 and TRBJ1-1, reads DVKVTQSSRYLVKRTGEKVFLECVQDMDHENMFWYRQDPGLGLRLIYFSYDVKMKEKGDIPEGYSVSREKKERFSLILESASTNQTSMYLCAIQGSWPNTEAFFGQGTRLTVV.

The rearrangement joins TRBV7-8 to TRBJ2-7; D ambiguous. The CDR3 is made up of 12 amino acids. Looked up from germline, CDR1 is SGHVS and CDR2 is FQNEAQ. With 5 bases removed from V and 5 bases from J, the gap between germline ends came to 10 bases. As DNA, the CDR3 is TGTGCCAGCAGCCGCGAGCGAAACGAGCAGTACGTC. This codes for CASSRERNEQYV.

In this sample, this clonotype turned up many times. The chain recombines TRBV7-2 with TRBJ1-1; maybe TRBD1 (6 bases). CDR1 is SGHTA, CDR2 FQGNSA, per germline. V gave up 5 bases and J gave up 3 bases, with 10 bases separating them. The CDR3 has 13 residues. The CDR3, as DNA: TGTGCCAGCAGCAAATACAGGGACACTGAAGCTTTCTTT. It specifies CASSKYRDTEAFF.

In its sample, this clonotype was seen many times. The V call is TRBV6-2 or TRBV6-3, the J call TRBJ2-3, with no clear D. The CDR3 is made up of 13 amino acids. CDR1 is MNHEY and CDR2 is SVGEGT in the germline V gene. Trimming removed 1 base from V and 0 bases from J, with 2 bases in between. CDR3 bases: TGTGCCAGCAGTTACTGGAGCACAGATACGCAGTATTTT. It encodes CASSYWSTDTQYF.

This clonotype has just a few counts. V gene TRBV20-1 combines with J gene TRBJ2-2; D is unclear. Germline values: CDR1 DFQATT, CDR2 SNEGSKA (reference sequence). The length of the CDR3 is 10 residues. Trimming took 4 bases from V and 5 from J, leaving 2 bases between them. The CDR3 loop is CSAMTGELFF. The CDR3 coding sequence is TGCAGTGCTATGACCGGGGAGCTGTTTTTT.

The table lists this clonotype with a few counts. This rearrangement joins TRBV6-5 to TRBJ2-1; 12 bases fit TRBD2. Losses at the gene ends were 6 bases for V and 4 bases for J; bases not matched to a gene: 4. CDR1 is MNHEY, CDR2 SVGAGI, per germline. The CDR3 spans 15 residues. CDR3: CASRRLAGDYNEQFF. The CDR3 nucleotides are TGTGCCAGCAGGAGACTAGCGGGGGATTACAATGAGCAGTTCTTC.

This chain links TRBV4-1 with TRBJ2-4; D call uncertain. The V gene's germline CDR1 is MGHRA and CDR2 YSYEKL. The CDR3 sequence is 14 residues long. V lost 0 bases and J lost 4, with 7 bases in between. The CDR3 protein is CASSQDRGKNIQYF. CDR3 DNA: TGCGCCAGCAGCCAAGATCGTGGGAAAAACATTCAGTACTTC.

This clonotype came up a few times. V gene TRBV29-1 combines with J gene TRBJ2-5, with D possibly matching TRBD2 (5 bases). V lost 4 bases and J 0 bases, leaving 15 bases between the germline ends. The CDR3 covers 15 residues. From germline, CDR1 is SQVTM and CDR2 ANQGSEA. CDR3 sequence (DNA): TGCAGCGTTGCGGGATTCGAACGTTACCAAGAGACCCAGTACTTC. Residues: CSVAGFERYQETQYF.

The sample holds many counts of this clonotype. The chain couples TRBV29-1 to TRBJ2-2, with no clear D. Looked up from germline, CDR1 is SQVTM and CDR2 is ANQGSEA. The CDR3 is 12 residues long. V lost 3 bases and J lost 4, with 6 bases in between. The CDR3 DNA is TGCAGCGTTGACCACCCCACCGGGGAGCTGTTTTTT. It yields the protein CSVDHPTGELFF.

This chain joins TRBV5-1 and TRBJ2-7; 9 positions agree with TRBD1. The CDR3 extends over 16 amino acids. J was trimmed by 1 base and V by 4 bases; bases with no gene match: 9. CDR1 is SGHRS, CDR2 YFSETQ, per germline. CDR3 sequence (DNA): TGCGCCAGCAGCGTACGGACAGGGGAGGTTTCCTACGAGCAGTACTTC. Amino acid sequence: CASSVRTGEVSYEQYF.

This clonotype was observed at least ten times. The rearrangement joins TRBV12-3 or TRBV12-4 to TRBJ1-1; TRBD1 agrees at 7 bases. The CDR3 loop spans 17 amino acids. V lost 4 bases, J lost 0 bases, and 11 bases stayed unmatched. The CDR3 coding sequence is TGTGCCAGCAGTTCCCTCCCGGGACAGCAAATGAACACTGAAGCTTTCTTT. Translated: CASSSLPGQQMNTEAFF.

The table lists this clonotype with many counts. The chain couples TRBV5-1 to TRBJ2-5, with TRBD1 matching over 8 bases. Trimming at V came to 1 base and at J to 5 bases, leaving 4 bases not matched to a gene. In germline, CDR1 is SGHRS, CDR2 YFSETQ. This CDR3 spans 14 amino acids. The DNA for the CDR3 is TGCGCCAGCAGCTTGCAGGGGGCAGGTGAGACCCAGTACTTC. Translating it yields CASSLQGAGETQYF. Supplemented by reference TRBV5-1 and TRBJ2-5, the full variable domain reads KAGVTQTPRYLIKTRGQQVTLSCSPISGHRSVSWYQQTPGQGLQFLFEYFSETQRNKGNFPGRFSGRQFSNSRSEMNVSTLELGDSALYLCASSLQGAGETQYFGPGTRLLVL.

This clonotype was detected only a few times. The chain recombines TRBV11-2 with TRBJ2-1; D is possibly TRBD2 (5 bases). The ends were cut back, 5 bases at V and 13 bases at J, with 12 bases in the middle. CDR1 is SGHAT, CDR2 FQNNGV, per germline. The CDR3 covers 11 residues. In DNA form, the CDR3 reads TGTGCCAGCAGCGTTACTAGAGCTCAGTTCTTC. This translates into CASSVTRAQFF. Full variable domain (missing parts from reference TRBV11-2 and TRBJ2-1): EAGVAQSPRYKIIEKRQSVAFWCNPISGHATLYWYQQILGQGPKLLIQFQNNGVVDDSQLPKDRFSAERLKGVDSTLKIQPAKLEDSAVYLCASSVTRAQFFGPGTRLTVL.

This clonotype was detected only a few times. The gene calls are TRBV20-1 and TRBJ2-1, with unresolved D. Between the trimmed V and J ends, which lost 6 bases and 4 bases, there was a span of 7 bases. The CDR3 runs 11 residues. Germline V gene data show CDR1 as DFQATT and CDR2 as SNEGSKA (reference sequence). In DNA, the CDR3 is TGCAGTGCCCCTAGGTACAATGAGCAGTTCTTC. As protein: CSAPRYNEQFF.

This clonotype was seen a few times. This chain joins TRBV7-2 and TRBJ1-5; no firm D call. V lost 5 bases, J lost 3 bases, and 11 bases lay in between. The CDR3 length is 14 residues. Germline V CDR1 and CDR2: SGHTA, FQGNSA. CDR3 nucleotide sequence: TGTGCCAGCAGCGACCGGGCCTACAATCAGCCCCAGCATTTT. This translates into CASSDRAYNQPQHF.

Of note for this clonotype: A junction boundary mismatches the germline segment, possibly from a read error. The CDR3 loop is CATSRQDTGDLFF. CDR3 nucleotides: TGTGCCACCAGCAGACAAGACACCGGGGATCTGTTTTTT. The chain is built from TRBV15 and TRBJ2-2; D is perhaps TRBD2 (5 bases). The CDR3 length is 13 residues. Looked up from germline, CDR1 is LNHNV and CDR2 is YYDKDF (reference sequence).

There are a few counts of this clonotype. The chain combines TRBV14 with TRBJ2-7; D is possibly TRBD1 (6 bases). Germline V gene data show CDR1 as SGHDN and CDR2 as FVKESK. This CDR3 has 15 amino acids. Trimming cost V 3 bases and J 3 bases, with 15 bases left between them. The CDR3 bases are TGTGCCAGCAGCCAGGACCCGGGACACAGCTACGAGCAGTACTTC. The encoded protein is CASSQDPGHSYEQYF.

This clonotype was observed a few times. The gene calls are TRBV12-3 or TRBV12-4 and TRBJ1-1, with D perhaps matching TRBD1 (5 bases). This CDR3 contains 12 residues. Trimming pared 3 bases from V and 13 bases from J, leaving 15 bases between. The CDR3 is CASSFSPGGVFF. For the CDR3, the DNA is TGTGCCAGCAGTTTCAGCCCCGGGGGTGTTTTCTTT.

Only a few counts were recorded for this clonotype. The CDR3 reads CASSLADSPSTDTQYF. For the CDR3, the DNA is TGCGCCAGCAGCTTGGCCGACAGTCCCAGCACAGATACGCAGTATTTT. The J gene is TRBJ2-3, the V gene TRBV5-1; TRBD1 is a possible D gene (5 bases). Looked up from germline, CDR1 is SGHRS and CDR2 is YFSETQ. The CDR3 is 16 amino acids. V was trimmed by 0 bases and J by 0 bases, leaving 11 bases between them.

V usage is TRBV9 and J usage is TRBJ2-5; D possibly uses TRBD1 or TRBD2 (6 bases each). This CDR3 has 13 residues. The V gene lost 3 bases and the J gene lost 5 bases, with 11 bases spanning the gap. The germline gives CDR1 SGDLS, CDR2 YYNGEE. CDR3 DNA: TGTGCCAGCAGCGGGGGGGCCAGGGAGACCCAGTACTTC. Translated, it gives CASSGGARETQYF.

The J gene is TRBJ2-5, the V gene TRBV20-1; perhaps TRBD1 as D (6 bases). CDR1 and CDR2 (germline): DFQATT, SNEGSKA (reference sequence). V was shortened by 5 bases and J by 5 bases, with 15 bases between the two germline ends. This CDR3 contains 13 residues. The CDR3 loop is CSAARPGEETQYF. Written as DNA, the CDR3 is TGCAGTGCTGCTAGGCCAGGGGAGGAGACCCAGTACTTC.

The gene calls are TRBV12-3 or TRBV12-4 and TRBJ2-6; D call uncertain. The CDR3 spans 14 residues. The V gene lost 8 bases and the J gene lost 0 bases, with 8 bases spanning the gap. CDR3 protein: CASAGDSGANVLTF. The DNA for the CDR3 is TGTGCCAGCGCAGGAGACTCTGGGGCCAACGTCCTGACTTTC.

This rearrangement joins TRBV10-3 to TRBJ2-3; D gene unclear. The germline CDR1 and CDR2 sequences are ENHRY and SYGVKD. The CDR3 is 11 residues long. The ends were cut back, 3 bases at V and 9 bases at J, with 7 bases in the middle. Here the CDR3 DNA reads TGTGCCATCAGTGAACTTAAAACGCAGTATTTT. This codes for CAISELKTQYF.

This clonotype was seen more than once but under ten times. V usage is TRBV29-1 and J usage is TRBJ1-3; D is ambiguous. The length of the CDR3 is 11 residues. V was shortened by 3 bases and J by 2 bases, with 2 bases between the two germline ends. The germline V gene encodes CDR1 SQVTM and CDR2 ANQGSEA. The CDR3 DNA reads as TGCAGCGTTGATACTGGAAACACCATATATTTT. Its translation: CSVDTGNTIYF.

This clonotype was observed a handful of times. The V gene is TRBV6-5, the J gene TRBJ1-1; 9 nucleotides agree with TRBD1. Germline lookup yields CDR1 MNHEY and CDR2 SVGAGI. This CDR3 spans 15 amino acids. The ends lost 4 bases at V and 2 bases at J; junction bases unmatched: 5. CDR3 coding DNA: TGTGCCAGCAGTTCCACAACAGGGGGCAACACTGAAGCTTTCTTT. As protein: CASSSTTGGNTEAFF.

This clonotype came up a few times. The CDR3 spells CASSIAGGETQYF. The CDR3 nucleotides read TGTGCCAGTAGTATAGCGGGGGGAGAGACCCAGTACTTC. This chain links TRBV19 with TRBJ2-5; 7 bases agree with TRBD2. This CDR3 has 13 residues. Unmatched junction bases numbered 0, after V lost 1 base and J lost 4 bases. Germline V CDR1 and CDR2: LNHDA, SQIVND (reference sequence). Full variable domain (missing parts from reference TRBV19 and TRBJ2-5): DGGITQSPKYLFRKEGQNVTLSCEQNLNHDAMYWYRQDPGQGLRLIYYSQIVNDFQKGDIAEGYSVSREKKESFPLTVTSAQKNPTAFYLCASSIAGGETQYFGPGTRLLVL.

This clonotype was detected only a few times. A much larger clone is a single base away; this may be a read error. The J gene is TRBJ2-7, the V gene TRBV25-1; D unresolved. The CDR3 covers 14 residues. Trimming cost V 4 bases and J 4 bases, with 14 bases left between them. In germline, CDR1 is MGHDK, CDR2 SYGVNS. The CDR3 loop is CASSVSDWRYEQYF. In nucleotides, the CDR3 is TGTGCCAGCAGTGTATCGGATTGGCGTTACGAGCAGTACTTC.

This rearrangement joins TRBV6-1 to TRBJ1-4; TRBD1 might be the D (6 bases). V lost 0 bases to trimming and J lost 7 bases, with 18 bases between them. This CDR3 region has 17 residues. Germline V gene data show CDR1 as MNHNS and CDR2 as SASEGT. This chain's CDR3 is CASSEALFKGGAEKLFF. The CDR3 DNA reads TGTGCCAGCAGTGAAGCTCTCTTCAAAGGGGGAGCTGAAAAACTGTTTTTT.

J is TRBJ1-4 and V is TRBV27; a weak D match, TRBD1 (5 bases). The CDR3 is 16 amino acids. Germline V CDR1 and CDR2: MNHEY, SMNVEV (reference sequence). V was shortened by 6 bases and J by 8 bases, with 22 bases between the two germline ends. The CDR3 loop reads CASRRSGRTTNEKLFF. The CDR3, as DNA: TGTGCCAGCAGGCGGTCGGGACGGACCACAAACGAAAAACTGTTTTTT.